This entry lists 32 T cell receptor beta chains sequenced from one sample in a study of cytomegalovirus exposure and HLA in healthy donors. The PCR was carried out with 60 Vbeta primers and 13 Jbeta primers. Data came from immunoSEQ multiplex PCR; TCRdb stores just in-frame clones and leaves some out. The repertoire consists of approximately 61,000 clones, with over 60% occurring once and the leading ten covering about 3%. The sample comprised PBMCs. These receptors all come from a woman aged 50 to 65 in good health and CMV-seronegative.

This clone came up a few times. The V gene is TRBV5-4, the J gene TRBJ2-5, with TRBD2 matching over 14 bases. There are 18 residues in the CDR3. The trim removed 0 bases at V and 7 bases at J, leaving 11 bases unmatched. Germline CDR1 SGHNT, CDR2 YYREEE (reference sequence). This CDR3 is CASSLVTSGRVGAGTQYF. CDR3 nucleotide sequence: TGTGCCAGCAGCTTGGTGACTAGCGGGAGGGTGGGGGCGGGGACCCAGTACTTC. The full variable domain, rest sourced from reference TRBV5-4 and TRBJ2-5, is ETGVTQSPTHLIKTRGQQVTLRCSSQSGHNTVSWYQQALGQGPQFIFQYYREEENGRGNFPPRFSGLQFPNYSSELNVNALELDDSALYLCASSLVTSGRVGAGTQYFGPGTRLLVL.

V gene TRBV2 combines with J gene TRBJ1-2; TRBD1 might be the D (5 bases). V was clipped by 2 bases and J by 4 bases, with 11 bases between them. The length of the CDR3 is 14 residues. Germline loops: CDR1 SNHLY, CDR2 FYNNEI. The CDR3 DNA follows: TGTGCCAGCAGTGAAAGGGCAGGGTCCTATGGCTACACCTTC. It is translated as CASSERAGSYGYTF.

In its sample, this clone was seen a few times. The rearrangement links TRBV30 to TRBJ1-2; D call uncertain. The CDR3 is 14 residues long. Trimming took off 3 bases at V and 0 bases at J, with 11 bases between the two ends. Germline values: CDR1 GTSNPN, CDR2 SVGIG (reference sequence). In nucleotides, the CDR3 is TGTGCCTGGAGCCCTCCCGGGGCTAACTATGGCTACACCTTC. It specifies CAWSPPGANYGYTF. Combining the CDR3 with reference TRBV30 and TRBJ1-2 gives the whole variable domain SQTIHQWPATLVQPVGSPLSLECTVEGTSNPNLYWYRQAAGRGLQLLFYSVGIGQISSEVPQNLSASRPQDRQFILSSKKLLLSDSGFYLCAWSPPGANYGYTFGSGTRLTVV.

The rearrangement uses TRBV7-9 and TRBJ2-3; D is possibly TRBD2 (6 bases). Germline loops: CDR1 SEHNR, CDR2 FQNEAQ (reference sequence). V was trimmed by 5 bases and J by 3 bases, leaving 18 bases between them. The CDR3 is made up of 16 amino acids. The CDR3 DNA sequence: TGTGCCAGCAGCCCCCCCATCCGACTAGGTACAGATACGCAGTATTTT. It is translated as CASSPPIRLGTDTQYF.

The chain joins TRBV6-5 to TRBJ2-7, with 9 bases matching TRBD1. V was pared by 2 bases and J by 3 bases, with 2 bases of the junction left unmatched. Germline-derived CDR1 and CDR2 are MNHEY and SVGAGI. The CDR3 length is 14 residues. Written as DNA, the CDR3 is TGTGCCAGCAGTTACGACAGGGGGAGCTACGAGCAGTACTTC. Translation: CASSYDRGSYEQYF.

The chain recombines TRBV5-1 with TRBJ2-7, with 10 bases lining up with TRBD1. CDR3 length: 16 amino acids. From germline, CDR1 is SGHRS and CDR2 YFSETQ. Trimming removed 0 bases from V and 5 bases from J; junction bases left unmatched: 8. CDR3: CASSLVGQGLVHEQYF. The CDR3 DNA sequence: TGCGCCAGCAGCTTGGTGGGACAGGGGTTGGTCCACGAGCAGTACTTC.

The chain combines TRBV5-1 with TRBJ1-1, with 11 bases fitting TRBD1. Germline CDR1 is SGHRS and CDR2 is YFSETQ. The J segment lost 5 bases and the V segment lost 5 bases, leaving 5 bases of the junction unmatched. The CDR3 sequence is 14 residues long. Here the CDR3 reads CASRPGTGGTEAFF. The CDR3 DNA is TGCGCCAGCAGACCCGGGACAGGGGGAACTGAAGCTTTCTTT.

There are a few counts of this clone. CDR3 bases: TGTGCCAGCAGTTACGCAGGCGGGACTGGCTACACCTTC. It encodes CASSYAGGTGYTF. The genes are TRBV6-5 and TRBJ1-2; perhaps TRBD1 as D (5 bases). The CDR3 runs to 13 residues. V was cut by 2 bases and J by 7 bases, with 11 bases left in between. CDR1 and CDR2 from the germline V gene are MNHEY and SVGAGI.

The CDR3 region is CASRAGLNYGYTF. Here the CDR3 DNA reads TGTGCCAGCAGGGCAGGCCTTAACTATGGCTACACCTTC. The chain joins TRBV6-4 to TRBJ1-2; D not resolved. Germline V CDR1 and CDR2: MRHNA, SNTAGT. The V end lost 6 bases, the J end lost 1 base, and 9 bases lay between the germline ends. This CDR3 is 13 amino acids long.

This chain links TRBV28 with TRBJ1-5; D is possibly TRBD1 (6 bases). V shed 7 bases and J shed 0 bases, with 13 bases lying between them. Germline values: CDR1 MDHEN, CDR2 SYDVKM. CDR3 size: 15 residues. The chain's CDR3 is CASKPPGHSNQPQHF. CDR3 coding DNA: TGTGCCAGCAAACCGCCGGGACATAGCAATCAGCCCCAGCATTTT. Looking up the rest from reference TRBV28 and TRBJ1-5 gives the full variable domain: DVKVTQSSRYLVKRTGEKVFLECVQDMDHENMFWYRQDPGLGLRLIYFSYDVKMKEKGDIPEGYSVSREKKERFSLILESASTNQTSMYLCASKPPGHSNQPQHFGDGTRLSIL.

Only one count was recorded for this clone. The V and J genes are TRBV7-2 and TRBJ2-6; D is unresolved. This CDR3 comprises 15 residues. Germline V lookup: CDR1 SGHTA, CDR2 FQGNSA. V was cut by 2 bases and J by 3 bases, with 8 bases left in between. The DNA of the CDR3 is TGTGCCAGCAGCTTAAGTGAGGTTGGGGCCAACGTCCTGACTTTC. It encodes CASSLSEVGANVLTF.

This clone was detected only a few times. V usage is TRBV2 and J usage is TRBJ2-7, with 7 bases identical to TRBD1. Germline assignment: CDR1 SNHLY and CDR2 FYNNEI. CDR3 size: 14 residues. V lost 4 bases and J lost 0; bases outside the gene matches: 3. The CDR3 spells CASSADRNSYEQYF. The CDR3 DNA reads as TGTGCCAGCAGTGCGGACAGGAACTCCTACGAGCAGTACTTC.

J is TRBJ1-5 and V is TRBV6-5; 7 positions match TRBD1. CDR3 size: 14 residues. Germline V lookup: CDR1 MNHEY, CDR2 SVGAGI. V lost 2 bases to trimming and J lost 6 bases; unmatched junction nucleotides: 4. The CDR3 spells CASSYRQGFQPQHF. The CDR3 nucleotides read TGTGCCAGCAGTTACCGACAGGGTTTTCAGCCCCAGCATTTT.

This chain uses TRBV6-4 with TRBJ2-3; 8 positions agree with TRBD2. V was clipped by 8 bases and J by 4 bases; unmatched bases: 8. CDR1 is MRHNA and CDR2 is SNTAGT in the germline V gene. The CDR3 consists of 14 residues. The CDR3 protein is CASSLERESDTQYF. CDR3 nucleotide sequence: TGTGCCAGCTCCCTGGAGCGGGAGTCAGATACGCAGTATTTT.

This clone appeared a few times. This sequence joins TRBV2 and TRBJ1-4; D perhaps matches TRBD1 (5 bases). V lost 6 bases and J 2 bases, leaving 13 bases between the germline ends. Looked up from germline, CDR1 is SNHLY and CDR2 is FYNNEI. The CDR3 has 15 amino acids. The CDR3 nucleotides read TGTGCCAGCAGGAAAGAAGGGGCCACTAATGAAAAACTGTTTTTT. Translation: CASRKEGATNEKLFF.

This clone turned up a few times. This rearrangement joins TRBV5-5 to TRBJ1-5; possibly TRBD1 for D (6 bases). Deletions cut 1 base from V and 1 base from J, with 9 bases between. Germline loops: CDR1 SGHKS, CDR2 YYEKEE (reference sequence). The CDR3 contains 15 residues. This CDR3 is CASSLTGLSNQPQHF. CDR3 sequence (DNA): TGTGCCAGCAGCTTGACAGGGTTAAGCAATCAGCCCCAGCATTTT.

CDR3 DNA: TGTGCCAGCAGCCGACAGGGGGCGTCAACCGGGGAGCTGTTTTTT. It encodes CASSRQGASTGELFF. The chain links TRBV4-2 to TRBJ2-2, with 10 bases matching TRBD1. The germline CDR1 and CDR2 sequences are LGHNA and YNFKEQ. CDR3 length equals 15 residues. Trimming cost V 4 bases and J 5 bases; bases outside gene matches: 4.

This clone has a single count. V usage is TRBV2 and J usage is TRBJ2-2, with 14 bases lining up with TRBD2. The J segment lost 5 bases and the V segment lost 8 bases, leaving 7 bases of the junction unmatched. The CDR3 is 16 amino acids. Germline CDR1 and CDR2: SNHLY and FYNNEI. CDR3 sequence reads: CASLGLAGVRTGELFF. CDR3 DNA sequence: TGTGCCAGCTTGGGACTAGCGGGAGTTCGAACCGGGGAGCTGTTTTTT.

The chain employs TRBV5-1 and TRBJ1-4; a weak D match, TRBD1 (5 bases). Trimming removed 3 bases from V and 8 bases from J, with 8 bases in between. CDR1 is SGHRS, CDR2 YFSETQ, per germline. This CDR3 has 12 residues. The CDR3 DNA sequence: TGCGCCAGCAGCTACGACAGAGAAAAACTGTTTTTT. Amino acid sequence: CASSYDREKLFF. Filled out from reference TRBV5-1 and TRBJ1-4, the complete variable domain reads KAGVTQTPRYLIKTRGQQVTLSCSPISGHRSVSWYQQTPGQGLQFLFEYFSETQRNKGNFPGRFSGRQFSNSRSEMNVSTLELGDSALYLCASSYDREKLFFGSGTQLSVL.

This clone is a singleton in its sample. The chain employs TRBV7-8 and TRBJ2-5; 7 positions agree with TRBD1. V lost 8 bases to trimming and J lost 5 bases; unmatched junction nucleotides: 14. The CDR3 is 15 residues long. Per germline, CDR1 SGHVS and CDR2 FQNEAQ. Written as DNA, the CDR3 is TGTGCCAGCGATCGATTAGGGGGCACGGGGGAGACCCAGTACTTC. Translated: CASDRLGGTGETQYF.

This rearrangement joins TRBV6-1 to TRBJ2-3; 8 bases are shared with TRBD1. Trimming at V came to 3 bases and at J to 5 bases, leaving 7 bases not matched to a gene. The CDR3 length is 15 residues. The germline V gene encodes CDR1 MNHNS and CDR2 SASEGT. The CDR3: CASSDLSGQGDTQYF. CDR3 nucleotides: TGTGCCAGCAGTGATCTTAGCGGACAGGGAGATACGCAGTATTTT.

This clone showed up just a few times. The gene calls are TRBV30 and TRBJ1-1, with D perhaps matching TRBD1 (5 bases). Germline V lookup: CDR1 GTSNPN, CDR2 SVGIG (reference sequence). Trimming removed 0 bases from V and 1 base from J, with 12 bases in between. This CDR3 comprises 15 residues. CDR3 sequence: CAWSVLGGANTEAFF. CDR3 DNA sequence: TGTGCCTGGAGTGTACTGGGGGGAGCGAACACTGAAGCTTTCTTT.

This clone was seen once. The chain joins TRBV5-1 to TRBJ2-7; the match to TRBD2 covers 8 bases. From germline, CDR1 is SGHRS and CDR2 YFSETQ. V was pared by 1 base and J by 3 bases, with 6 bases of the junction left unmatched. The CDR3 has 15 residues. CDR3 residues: CASSLSAGGGYEQYF. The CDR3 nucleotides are TGCGCCAGCAGCTTGTCGGCGGGGGGCGGCTACGAGCAGTACTTC.

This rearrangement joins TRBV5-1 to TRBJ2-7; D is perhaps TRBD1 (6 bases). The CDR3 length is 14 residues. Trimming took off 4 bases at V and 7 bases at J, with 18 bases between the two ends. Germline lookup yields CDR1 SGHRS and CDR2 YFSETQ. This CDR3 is CASSPTRQVGEQYF. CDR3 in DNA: TGCGCCAGCAGCCCAACGAGACAGGTCGGGGAGCAGTACTTC.

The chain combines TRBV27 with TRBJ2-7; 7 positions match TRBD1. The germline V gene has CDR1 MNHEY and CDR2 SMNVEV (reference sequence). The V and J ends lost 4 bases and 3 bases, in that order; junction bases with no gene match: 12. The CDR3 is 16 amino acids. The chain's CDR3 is CASSSTHSTGNYEQYF. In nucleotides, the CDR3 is TGTGCCAGCAGTTCGACCCACTCGACAGGGAACTACGAGCAGTACTTC.

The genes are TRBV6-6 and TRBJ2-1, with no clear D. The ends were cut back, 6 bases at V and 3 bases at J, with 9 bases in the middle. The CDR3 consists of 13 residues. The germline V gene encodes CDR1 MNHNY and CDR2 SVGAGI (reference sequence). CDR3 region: CASSQSVYNEQFF. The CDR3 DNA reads TGTGCCAGCAGCCAAAGCGTCTACAATGAGCAGTTCTTC.

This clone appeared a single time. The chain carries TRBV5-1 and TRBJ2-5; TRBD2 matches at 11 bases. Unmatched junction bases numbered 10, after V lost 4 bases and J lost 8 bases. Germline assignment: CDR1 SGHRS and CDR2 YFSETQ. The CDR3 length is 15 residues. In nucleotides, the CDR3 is TGCGCCAGCAGCGCAGGAGTTACTAGCGGGAGCACCCAGTACTTC. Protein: CASSAGVTSGSTQYF.

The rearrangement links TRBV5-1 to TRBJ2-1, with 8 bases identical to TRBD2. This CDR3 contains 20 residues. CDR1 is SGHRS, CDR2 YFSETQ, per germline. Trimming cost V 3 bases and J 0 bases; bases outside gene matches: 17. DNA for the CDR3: TGCGCCAGCAGCTCGGAGAGTCCTAGCGGGCCGCCGAGCTCCTACAATGAGCAGTTCTTC. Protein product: CASSSESPSGPPSSYNEQFF.

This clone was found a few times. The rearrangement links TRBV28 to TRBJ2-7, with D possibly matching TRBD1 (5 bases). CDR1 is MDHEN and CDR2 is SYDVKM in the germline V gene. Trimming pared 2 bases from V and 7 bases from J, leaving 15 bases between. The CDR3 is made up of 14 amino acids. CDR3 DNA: TGTGCCAGCAGTTTAAGGGGCAAGGGTAGGGAGCAGTACTTC. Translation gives CASSLRGKGREQYF.

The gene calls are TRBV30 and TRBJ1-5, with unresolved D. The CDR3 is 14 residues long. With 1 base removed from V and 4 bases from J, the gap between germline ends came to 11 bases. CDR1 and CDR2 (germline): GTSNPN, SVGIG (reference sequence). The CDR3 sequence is CAWSARLLNQPQHF. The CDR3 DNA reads TGTGCCTGGAGTGCACGACTCCTGAATCAGCCCCAGCATTTT.

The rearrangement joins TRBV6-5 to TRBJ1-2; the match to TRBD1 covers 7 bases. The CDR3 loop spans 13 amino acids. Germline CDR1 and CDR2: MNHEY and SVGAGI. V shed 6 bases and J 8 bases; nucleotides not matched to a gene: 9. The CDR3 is CASSPRQGRGYTF. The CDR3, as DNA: TGTGCCAGCAGCCCTCGACAGGGCCGCGGCTACACCTTC.

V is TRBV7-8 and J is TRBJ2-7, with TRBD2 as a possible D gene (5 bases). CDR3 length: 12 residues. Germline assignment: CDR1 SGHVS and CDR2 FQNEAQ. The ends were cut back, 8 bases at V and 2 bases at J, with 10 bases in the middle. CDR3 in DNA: TGTGCCAGCGGACTTTCAGCCTACGAGCAGTACTTC. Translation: CASGLSAYEQYF.